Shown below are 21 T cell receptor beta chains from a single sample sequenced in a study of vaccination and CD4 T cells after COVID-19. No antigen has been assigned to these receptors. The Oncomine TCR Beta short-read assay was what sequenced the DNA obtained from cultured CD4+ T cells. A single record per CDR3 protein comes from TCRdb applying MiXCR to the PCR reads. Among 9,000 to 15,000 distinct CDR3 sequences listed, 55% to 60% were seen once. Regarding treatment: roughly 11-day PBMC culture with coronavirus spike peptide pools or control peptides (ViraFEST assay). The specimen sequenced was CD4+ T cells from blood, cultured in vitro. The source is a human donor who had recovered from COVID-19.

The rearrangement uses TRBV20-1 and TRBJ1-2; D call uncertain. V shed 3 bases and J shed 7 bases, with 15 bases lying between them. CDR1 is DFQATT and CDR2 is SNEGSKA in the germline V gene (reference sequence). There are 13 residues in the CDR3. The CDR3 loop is CSASRPREGGYTF. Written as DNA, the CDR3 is TGCAGTGCTAGCCGCCCCCGGGAAGGTGGCTACACCTTC.

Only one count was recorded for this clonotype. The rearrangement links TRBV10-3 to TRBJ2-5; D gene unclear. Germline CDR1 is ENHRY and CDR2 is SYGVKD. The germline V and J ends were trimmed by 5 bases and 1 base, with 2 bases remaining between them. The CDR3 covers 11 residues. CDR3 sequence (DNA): TGTGCCATCAGTCGCCAAGAGACCCAGTACTTC. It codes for CAISRQETQYF.

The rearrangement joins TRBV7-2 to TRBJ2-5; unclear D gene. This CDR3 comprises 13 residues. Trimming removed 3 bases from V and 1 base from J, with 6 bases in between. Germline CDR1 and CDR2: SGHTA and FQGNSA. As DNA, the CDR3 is TGTGCCAGCAGCTTGGTCTTCCAAGAGACCCAGTACTTC. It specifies CASSLVFQETQYF.

The CDR3 region is CAWSRQGPGELFF. The CDR3 bases are TGTGCCTGGAGCCGGCAGGGTCCCGGGGAGCTGTTTTTT. The chain joins TRBV30 to TRBJ2-2; D may be TRBD1 (5 bases). Germline V gives CDR1 GTSNPN, CDR2 SVGIG (reference sequence). The CDR3 is 13 residues long. Deletions cut 3 bases from V and 6 bases from J, with 11 bases between. Complete variable domain (other parts from reference TRBV30 and TRBJ2-2): SQTIHQWPATLVQPVGSPLSLECTVEGTSNPNLYWYRQAAGRGLQLLFYSVGIGQISSEVPQNLSASRPQDRQFILSSKKLLLSDSGFYLCAWSRQGPGELFFGEGSRLTVL.

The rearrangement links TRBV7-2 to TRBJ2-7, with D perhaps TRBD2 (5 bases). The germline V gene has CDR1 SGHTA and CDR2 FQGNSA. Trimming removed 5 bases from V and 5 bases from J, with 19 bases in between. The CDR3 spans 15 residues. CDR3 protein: CASSPSGFPRNEQYF. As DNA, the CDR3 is TGTGCCAGCAGCCCGAGCGGATTCCCACGGAACGAGCAGTACTTC.

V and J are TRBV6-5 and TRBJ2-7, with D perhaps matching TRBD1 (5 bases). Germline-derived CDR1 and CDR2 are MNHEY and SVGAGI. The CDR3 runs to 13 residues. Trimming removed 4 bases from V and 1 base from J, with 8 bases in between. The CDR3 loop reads CASSSTVSYEQYF. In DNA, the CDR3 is TGTGCCAGCAGTTCGACAGTATCCTACGAGCAGTACTTC.

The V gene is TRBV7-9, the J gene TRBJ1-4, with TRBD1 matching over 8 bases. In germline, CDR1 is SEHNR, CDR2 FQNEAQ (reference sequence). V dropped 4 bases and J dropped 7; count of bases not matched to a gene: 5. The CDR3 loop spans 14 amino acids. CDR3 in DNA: TGTGCCAGCAGCTCGGACAGGGATGGTGAAAAACTGTTTTTT. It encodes CASSSDRDGEKLFF.

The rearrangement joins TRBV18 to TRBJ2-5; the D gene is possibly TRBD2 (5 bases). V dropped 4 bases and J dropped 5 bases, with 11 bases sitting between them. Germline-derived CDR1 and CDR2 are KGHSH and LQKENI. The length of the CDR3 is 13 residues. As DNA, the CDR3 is TGTGCCAGCTCACGAGAGAGGAGGGAGACCCAGTACTTC. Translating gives CASSRERRETQYF.

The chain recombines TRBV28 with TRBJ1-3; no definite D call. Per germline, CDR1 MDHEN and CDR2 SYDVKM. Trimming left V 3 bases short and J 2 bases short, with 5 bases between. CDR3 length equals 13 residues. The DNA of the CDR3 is TGTGCCAGCAGTTTCCGAACTGGAAACACCATATATTTT. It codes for CASSFRTGNTIYF.

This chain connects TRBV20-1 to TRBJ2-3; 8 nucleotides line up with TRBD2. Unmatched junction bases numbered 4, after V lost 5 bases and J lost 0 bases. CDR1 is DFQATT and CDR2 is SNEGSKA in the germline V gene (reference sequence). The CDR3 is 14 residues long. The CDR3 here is CSAAAGVSTDTQYF. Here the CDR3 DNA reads TGCAGTGCTGCAGCGGGAGTGAGCACAGATACGCAGTATTTT.

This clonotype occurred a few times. This CDR3 reads CSARDGTFTYEQYF. The CDR3 bases are TGCAGTGCTAGAGATGGGACTTTTACCTACGAGCAGTACTTC. The V and J genes are TRBV20-1 and TRBJ2-7; D is perhaps TRBD2 (6 bases). The V gene lost 0 bases and the J gene lost 2 bases, with 11 bases spanning the gap. CDR1 is DFQATT, CDR2 SNEGSKA, per germline (reference sequence). The CDR3 sequence is 14 residues long.

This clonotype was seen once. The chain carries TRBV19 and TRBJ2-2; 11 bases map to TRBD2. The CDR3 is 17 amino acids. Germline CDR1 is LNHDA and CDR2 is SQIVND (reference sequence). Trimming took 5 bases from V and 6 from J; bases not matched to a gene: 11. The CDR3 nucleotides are TGTGCCAGTAGTTACCCCACTAGCGGGAGAGGCGCCGGGGAGCTGTTTTTT. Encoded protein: CASSYPTSGRGAGELFF.

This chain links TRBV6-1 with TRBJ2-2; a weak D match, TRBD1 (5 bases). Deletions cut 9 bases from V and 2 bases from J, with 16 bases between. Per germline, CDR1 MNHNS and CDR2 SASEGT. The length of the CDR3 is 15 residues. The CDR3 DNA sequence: TGTGCCAGTACACAGGACCCCCTAAACACCGGGGAGCTGTTTTTT. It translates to CASTQDPLNTGELFF.

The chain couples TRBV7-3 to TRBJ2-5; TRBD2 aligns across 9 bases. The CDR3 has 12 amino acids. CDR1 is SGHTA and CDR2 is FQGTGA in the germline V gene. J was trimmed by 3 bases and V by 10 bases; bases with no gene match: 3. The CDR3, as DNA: TGTGCCACCATAGCGGGAGAAGAGACCCAGTACTTC. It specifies CATIAGEETQYF.

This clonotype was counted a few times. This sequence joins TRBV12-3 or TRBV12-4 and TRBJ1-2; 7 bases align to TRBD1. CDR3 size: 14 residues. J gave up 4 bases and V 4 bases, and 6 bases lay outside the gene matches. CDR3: CASSSNQGVYGYTF. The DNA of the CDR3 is TGTGCCAGCAGTTCGAATCAGGGGGTCTATGGCTACACCTTC.

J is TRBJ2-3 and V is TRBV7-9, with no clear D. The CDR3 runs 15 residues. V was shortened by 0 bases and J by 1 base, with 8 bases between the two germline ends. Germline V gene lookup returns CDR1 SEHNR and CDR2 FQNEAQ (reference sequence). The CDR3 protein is CASSLAVARTDTQYF. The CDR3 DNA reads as TGTGCCAGCAGCTTAGCGGTTGCTCGCACAGATACGCAGTATTTT.

CDR3 sequence: CASSKLDRVKYGYTF. DNA of the CDR3: TGTGCCAGCAGTAAACTGGACAGGGTGAAATATGGCTACACCTTC. The J gene is TRBJ1-2, the V gene TRBV27, with TRBD1 identical over 8 bases. The CDR3 loop spans 15 amino acids. Looked up from germline, CDR1 is MNHEY and CDR2 is SMNVEV (reference sequence). V gave up 5 bases and J gave up 5 bases; unmatched junction bases: 10.

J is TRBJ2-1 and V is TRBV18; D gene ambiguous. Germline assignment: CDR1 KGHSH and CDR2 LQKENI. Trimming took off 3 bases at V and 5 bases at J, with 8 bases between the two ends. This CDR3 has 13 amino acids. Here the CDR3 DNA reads TGTGCCAGCTCACCTAACGCCCACAATGAGCAGTTCTTC. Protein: CASSPNAHNEQFF.

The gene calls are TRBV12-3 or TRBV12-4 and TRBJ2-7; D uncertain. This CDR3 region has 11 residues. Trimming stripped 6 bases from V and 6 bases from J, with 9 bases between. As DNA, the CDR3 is TGTGCCAGCAGCCTATTGGGCGAGCAGTACTTC. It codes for CASSLLGEQYF.

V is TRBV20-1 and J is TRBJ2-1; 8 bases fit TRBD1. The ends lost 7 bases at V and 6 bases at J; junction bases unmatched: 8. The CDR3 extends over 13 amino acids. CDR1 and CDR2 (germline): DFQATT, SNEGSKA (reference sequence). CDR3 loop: CSETGTGLNEQFF. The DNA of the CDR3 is TGCAGTGAGACCGGGACAGGCCTCAATGAGCAGTTCTTC.

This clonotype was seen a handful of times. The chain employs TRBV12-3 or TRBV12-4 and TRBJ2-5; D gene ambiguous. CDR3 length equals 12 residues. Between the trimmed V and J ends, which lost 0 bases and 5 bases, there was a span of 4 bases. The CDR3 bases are TGTGCCAGCAGTTTAGCGCCGGAGACCCAGTACTTC. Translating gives CASSLAPETQYF.